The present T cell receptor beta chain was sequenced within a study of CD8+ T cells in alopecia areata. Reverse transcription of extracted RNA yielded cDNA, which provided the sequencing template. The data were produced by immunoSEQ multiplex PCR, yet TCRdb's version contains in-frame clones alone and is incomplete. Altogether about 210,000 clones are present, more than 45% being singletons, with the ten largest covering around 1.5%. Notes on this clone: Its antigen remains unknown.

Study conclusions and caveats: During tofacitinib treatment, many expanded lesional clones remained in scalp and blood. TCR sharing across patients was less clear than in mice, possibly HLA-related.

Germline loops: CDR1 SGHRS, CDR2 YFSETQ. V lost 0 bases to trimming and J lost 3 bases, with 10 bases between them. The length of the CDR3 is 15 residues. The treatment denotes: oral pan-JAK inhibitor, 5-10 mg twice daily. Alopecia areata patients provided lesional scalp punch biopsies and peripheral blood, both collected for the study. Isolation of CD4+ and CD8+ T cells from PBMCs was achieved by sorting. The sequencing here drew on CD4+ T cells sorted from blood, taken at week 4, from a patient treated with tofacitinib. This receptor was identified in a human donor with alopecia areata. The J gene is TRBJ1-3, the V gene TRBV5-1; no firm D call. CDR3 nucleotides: TGCGCCAGCAGCTTGGCCCCAAGCATTGGAAACACCATATATTTT. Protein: CASSLAPSIGNTIYF. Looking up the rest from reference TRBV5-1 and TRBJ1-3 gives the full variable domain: KAGVTQTPRYLIKTRGQQVTLSCSPISGHRSVSWYQQTPGQGLQFLFEYFSETQRNKGNFPGRFSGRQFSNSRSEMNVSTLELGDSALYLCASSLAPSIGNTIYFGEGSWLTVV.